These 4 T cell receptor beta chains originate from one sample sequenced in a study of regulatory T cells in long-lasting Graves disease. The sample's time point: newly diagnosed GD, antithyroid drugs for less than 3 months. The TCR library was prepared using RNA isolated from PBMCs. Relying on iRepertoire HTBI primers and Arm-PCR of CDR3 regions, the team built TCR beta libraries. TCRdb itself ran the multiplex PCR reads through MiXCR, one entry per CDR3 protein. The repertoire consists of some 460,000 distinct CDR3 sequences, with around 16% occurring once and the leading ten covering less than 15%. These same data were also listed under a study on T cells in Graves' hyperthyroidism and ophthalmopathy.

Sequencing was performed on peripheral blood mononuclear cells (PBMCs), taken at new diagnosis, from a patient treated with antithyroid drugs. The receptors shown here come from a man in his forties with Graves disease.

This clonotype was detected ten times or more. The CDR3 bases are TGCGCCAGCAGCGAGAGACAAAGCACAGATACGCAGTATTTT. Its translation is CASSERQSTDTQYF. This chain uses TRBV5-1 with TRBJ2-3, with D unresolved. The germline V and J ends were trimmed by 4 bases and 0 bases, with 9 bases remaining between them. In germline, CDR1 is SGHRS, CDR2 YFSETQ. This CDR3 spans 14 amino acids.

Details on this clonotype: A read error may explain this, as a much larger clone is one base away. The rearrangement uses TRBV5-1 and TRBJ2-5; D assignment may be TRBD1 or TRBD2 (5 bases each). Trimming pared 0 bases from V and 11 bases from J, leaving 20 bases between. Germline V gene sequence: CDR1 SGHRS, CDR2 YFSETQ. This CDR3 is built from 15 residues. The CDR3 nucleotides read TGCGCCAGCAGCTTGGTCAGCGGACAATCCAATGAGCAGTACTTC. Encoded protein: CASSLVSGQSNEQYF.

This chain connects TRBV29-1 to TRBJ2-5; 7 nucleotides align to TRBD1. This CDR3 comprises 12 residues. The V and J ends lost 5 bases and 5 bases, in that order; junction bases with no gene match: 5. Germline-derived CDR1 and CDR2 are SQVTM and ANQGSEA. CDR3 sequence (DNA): TGCAGCGTTATGACAGGGTTTGAGACCCAGTACTTC. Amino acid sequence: CSVMTGFETQYF.

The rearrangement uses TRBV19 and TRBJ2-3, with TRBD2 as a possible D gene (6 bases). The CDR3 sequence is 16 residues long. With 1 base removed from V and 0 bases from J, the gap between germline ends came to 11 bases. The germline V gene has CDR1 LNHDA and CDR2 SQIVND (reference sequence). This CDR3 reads CASSIGGGLSTDTQYF. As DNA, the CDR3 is TGTGCCAGTAGTATAGGTGGAGGGCTGAGCACAGATACGCAGTATTTT.